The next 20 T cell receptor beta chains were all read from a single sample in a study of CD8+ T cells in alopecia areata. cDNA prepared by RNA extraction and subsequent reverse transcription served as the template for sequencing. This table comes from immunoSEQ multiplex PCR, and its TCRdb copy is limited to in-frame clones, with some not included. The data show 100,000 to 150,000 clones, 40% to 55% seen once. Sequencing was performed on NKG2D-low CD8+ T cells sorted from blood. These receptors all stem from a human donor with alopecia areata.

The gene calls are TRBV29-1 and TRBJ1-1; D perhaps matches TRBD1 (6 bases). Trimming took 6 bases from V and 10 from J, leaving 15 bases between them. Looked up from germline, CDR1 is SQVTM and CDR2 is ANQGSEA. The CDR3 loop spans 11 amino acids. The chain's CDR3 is CSVQSGAGAFF. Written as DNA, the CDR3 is TGCAGCGTCCAATCGGGGGCAGGAGCTTTCTTT.

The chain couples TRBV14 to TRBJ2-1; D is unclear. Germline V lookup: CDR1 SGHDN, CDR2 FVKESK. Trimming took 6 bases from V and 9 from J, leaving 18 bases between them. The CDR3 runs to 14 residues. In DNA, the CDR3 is TGTGCCAGCAGGGGTGCGTCGTCGTTAGGTGAGCAGTTCTTC. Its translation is CASRGASSLGEQFF.

The CDR3 DNA reads as TGTGCCTGGACGGGACAGGGTGTTAATGAGCAGTTCTTC. It specifies CAWTGQGVNEQFF. This chain links TRBV30 with TRBJ2-1; 9 nucleotides match TRBD1. Germline values: CDR1 GTSNPN, CDR2 SVGIG (reference sequence). The CDR3 has 13 residues. With V trimmed by 4 bases and J by 7 bases, 5 bases remained unmatched.

CDR3 loop: CSGRTGNTEAFF. The CDR3, as DNA: TGCAGCGGCCGGACAGGGAACACTGAAGCTTTCTTT. The chain couples TRBV29-1 to TRBJ1-1; 7 bases are a match to TRBD1. The V segment lost 7 bases and the J segment 1 base; nucleotides outside the gene matches: 3. Germline values: CDR1 SQVTM, CDR2 ANQGSEA. The CDR3 has 12 residues. Looking up the rest from reference TRBV29-1 and TRBJ1-1 gives the full variable domain: SAVISQKPSRDICQRGTSLTIQCQVDSQVTMMFWYRQQPGQSLTLIATANQGSEATYESGFVIDKFPISRPNLTFSTLTVSNMSPEDSSIYLCSGRTGNTEAFFGQGTRLTVV.

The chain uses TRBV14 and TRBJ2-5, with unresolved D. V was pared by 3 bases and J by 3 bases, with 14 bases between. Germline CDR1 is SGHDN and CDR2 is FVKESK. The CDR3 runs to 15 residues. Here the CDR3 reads CASSHLSGVKETQYF. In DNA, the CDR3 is TGTGCCAGCAGCCATCTGTCAGGCGTCAAAGAGACCCAGTACTTC.

The CDR3 loop is CASSPHSSYEQYF. DNA for the CDR3: TGTGCCAGCAGTCCCCACAGCTCCTACGAGCAGTACTTC. V gene TRBV28 combines with J gene TRBJ2-7; the D is unclear. CDR3 length: 13 residues. V shed 5 bases and J shed 0 bases, with 8 bases lying between them. Germline CDR1 is MDHEN and CDR2 is SYDVKM.

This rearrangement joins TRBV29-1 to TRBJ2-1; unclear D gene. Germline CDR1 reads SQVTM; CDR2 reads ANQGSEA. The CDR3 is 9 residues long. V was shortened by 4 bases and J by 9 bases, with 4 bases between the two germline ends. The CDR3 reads CSVVGEQFF. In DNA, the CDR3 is TGCAGCGTTGTTGGTGAGCAGTTCTTC.

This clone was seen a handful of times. The CDR3 DNA reads as TGCAGCGTTGAAGAGGGTCTCAATGAGCAGTTCTTC. It encodes CSVEEGLNEQFF. The rearrangement joins TRBV29-1 to TRBJ2-1; D is unresolved. This CDR3 comprises 12 residues. The V and J ends lost 0 bases and 6 bases respectively, with 6 bases between them. Germline V lookup: CDR1 SQVTM, CDR2 ANQGSEA.

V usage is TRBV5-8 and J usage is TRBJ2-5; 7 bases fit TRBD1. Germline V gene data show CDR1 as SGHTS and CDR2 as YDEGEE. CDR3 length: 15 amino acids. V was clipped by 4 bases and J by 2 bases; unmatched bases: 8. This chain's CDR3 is CASSAGTANQETQYF. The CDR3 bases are TGTGCCAGCAGCGCCGGGACAGCTAATCAAGAGACCCAGTACTTC.

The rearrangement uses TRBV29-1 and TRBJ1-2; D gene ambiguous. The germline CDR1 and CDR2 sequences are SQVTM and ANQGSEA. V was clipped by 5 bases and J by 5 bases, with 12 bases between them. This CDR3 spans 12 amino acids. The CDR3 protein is CSVSGIGYGYTF. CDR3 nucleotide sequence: TGCAGCGTTTCTGGGATAGGGTATGGCTACACCTTC.

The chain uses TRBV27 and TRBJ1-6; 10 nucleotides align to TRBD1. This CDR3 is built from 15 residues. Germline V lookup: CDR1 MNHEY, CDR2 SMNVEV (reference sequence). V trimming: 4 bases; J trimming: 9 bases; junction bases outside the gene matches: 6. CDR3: CASSSGQGMSSPLHF. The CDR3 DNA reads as TGTGCCAGCAGTTCGGGACAGGGGATGAGTTCACCCCTCCACTTT.

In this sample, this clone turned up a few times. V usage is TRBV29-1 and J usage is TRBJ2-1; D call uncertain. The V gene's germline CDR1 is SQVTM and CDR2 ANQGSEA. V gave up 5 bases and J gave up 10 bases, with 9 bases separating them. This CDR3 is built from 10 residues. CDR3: CSVLTEEQFF. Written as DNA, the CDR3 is TGCAGCGTTCTTACGGAAGAGCAGTTCTTC.

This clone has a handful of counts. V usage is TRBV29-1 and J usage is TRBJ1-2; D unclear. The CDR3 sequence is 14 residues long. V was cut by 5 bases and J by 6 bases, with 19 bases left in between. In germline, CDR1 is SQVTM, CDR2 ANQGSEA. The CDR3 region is CSVNLSPGLDGYTF. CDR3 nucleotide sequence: TGCAGCGTTAACCTCTCACCCGGGTTGGATGGCTACACCTTC. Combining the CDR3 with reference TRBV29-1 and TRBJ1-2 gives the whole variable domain SAVISQKPSRDICQRGTSLTIQCQVDSQVTMMFWYRQQPGQSLTLIATANQGSEATYESGFVIDKFPISRPNLTFSTLTVSNMSPEDSSIYLCSVNLSPGLDGYTFGSGTRLTVV.

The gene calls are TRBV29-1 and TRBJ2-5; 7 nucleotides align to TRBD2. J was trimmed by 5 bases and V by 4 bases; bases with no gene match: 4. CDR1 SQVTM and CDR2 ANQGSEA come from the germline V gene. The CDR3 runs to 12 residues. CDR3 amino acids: CSVGDGGETQYF. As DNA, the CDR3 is TGCAGCGTTGGAGACGGGGGGGAGACCCAGTACTTC.

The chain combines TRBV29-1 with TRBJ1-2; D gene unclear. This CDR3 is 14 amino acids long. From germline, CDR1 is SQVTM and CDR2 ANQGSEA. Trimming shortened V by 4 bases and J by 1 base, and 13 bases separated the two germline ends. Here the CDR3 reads CSVGSSRLNYGYTF. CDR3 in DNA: TGCAGCGTTGGGAGCTCCAGGCTTAACTATGGCTACACCTTC.

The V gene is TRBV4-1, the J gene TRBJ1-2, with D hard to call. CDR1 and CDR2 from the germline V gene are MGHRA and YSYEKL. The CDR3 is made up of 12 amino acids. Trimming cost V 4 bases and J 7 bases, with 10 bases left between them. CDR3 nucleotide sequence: TGCGCCAGCAGCCCCCGATTGGGTGGCTACACCTTC. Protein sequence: CASSPRLGGYTF.

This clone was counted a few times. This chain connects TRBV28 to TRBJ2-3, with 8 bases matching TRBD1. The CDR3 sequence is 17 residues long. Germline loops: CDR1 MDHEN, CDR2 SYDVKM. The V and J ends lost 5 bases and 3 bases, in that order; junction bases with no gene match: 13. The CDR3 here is CASSPLDRGEGTDTQYF. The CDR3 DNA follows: TGTGCCAGCAGTCCCCTCGACAGGGGTGAGGGGACAGATACGCAGTATTTT.

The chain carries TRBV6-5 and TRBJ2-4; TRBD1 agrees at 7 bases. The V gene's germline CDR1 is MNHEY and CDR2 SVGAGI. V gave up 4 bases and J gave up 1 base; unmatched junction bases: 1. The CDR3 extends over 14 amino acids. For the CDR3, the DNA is TGTGCCAGCAGTTTGGGACAGGCCAAAAACATTCAGTACTTC. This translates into CASSLGQAKNIQYF.

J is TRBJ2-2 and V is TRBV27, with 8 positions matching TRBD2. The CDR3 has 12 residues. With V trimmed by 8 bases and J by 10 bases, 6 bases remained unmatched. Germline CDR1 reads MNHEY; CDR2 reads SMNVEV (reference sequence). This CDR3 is CASSTGGTELFF. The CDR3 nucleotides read TGTGCCAGCTCGACGGGAGGGACGGAGCTGTTTTTT.

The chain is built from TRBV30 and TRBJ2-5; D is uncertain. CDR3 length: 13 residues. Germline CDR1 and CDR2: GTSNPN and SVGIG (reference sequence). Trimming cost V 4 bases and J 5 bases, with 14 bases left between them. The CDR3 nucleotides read TGTGCCTGGATCGACCCCTCCAGGGAGACCCAGTACTTC. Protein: CAWIDPSRETQYF.